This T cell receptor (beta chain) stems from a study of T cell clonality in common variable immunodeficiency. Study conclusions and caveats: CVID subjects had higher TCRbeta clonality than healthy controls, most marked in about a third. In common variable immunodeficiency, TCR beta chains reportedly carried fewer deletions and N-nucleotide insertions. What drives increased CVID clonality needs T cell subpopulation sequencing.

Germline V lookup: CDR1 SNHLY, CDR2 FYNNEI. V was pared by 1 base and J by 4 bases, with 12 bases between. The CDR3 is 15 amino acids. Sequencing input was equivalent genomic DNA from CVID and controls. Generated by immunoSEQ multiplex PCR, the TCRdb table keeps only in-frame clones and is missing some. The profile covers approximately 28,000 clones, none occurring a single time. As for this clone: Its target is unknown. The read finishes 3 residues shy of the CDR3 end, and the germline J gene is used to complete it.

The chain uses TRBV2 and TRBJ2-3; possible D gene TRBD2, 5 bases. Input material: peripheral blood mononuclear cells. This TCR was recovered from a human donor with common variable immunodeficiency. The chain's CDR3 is CASSEEVARADTQYF. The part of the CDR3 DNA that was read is TGTGCCAGCAGTGAAGAAGTAGCGCGAGCAGATACG.